The entry below gives a single T cell receptor (beta chain) sequence along with its context. Its antigen is still unknown. Base qualities were left out, and no much larger clone turns up one base away. This specimen belongs to a study of early T cells in non-severe SARS-CoV-2 infection (dated by TCRdb to the early 2020s). In terms of the full investigation: TCR sequencing used bulk RNA from unsorted whole blood, so alpha and beta chains could not be paired.

The V and J ends are trimmed by 1 base and 4 bases, leaving 10 bases between them. Reading from cysteine to phenylalanine, the CDR3 counts 13 amino acids. Of all the DNA, just the CDR3 is kept, 39 bases in frame from base 1. Sequences SQVTM (CDR1) and ANQGSEA (CDR2) are obtained from the germline V gene. Set within a cohort of healthcare workers in London, UK, this nested case-control study involved weekly PCR testing of nasopharyngeal swabs along with blood sampling. Between 23 and 31 March 2020, the week of the UK lockdown, healthcare workers were enrolled and then followed up weekly for as long as 16 weeks. Library preparation employed 5' RACE. The data were produced on a NextSeq 500. Unique molecular identifiers were attached to individual cDNA molecules in the TCR library protocol so that sequencing error and PCR bias could be corrected. Both TCR alpha and beta chains were sequenced, and tight co-correlation was observed between alpha and beta sequence abundances in each sample. The original pipeline was this. Decombinator V4 was used to perform V gene, J gene and CDR3 annotation of TCR sequences. Expanded TCRs were defined as changing significantly between any two time points under a Poisson model with p below 0.0001. TCR abundances were normalised to the total number of TCRs sequenced per sample and expressed as counts per million. MAIT TCRs were defined by TRAV1-2 paired with TRAJ12, TRAJ20 or TRAJ33, and iNKT TCRs by TRAV10 paired with TRAJ18. A search of VDJdb, accessed on 1 November 2021, was run for TCRs annotated to CMV, EBV and SARS-CoV-2, with TCRs annotated for multiple antigens excluded. The raw public data were reprocessed by TCRdb itself: fastp quality trimming at Q25, MiXCR clonotype calling, in-frame beta chains only. Every CDR3 protein is listed once, alongside the most common genes and DNA of its rows. In this record, the V and J calls reflect TCRdb's handling and not the investigators' own analysis. Counted in this sample were 66,000 or so distinct CDR3 sequences; approximately 13% of them appeared once. The ten largest account for roughly 8.3% of the sample.

Findings and caveats that apply to the study as a whole: Matching against VDJdb was skewed toward anti-spike CD8 responses, likely underestimated virus-specific expansions, and missed private and CD4 specificities.

The sample taken for sequencing was whole blood. The chain was built from TRBV29-1 and TRBJ2-5; the D gene is not confidently resolved. This sequence originates from an adult who was a healthcare worker with PCR-confirmed SARS-CoV-2 infection or an uninfected control (not recorded which). This receptor has the CDR3 CSVEVVWGETQYF. In nucleotide form, the sequence is TGCAGCGTTGAAGTGGTCTGGGGAGAGACCCAGTACTTC. Outside the CDR3, residues come from the reference TRBV29-1 and TRBJ2-5 proteins, so the full variable domain is: SAVISQKPSRDICQRGTSLTIQCQVDSQVTMMFWYRQQPGQSLTLIATANQGSEATYESGFVIDKFPISRPNLTFSTLTVSNMSPEDSSIYLCSVEVVWGETQYFGPGTRLLVL.